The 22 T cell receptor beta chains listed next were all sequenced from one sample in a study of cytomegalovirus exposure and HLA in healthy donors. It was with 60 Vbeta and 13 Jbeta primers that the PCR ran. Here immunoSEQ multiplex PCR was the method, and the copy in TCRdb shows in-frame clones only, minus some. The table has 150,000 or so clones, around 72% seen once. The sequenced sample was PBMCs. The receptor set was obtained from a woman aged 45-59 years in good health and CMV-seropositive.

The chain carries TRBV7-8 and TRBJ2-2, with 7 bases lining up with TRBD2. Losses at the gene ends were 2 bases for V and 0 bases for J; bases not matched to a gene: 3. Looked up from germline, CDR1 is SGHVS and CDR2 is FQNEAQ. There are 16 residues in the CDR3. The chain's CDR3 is CASSLLAGANTGELFF. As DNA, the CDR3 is TGTGCCAGCAGCTTACTGGCGGGGGCGAACACCGGGGAGCTGTTTTTT.

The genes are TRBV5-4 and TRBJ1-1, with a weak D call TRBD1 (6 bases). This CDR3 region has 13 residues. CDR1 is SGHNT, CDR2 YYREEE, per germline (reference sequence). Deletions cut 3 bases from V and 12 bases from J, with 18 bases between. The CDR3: CASSSLAGTRPFF. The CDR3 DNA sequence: TGTGCCAGCAGCTCCTTGGCTGGGACAAGGCCTTTCTTT. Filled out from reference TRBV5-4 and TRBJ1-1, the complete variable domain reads ETGVTQSPTHLIKTRGQQVTLRCSSQSGHNTVSWYQQALGQGPQFIFQYYREEENGRGNFPPRFSGLQFPNYSSELNVNALELDDSALYLCASSSLAGTRPFFGQGTRLTVV.

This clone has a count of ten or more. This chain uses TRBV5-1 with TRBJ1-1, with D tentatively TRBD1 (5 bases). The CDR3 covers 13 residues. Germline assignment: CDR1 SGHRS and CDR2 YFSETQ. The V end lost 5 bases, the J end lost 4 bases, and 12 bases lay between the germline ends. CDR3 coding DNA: TGCGCCAGCAGTCCTCCCGACAGCACTGAAGCTTTCTTT. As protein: CASSPPDSTEAFF. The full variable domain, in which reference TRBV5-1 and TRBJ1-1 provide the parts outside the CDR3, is KAGVTQTPRYLIKTRGQQVTLSCSPISGHRSVSWYQQTPGQGLQFLFEYFSETQRNKGNFPGRFSGRQFSNSRSEMNVSTLELGDSALYLCASSPPDSTEAFFGQGTRLTVV.

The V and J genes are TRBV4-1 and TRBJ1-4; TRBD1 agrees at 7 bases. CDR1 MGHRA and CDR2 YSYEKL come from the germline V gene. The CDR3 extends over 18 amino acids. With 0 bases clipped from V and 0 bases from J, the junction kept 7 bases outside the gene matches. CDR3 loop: CASSQDRPGGTTNEKLFF. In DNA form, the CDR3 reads TGCGCCAGCAGCCAAGATCGACCAGGGGGGACAACTAATGAAAAACTGTTTTTT.

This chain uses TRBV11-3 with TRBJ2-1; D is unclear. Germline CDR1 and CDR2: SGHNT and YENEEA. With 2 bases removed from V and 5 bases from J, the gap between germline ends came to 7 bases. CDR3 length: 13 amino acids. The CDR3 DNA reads TGTGCCAGCAGCTTAACACGGGACAATGAGCAGTTCTTC. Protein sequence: CASSLTRDNEQFF.

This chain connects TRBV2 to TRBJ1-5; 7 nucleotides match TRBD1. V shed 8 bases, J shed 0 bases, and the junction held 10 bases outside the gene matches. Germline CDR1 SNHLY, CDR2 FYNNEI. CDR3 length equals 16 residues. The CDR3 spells CASAVSTGDSNQPQHF. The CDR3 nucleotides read TGTGCCAGCGCGGTTAGTACAGGGGATAGCAATCAGCCCCAGCATTTT.

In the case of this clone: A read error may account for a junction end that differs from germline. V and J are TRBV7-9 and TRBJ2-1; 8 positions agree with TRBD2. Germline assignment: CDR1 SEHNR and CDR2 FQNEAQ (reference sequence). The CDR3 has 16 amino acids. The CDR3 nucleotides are TGTTCCAGCAGCTTAGATGCAGCGGGGGACTACAATGAGCAGTTCTTC. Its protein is CSSSLDAAGDYNEQFF.

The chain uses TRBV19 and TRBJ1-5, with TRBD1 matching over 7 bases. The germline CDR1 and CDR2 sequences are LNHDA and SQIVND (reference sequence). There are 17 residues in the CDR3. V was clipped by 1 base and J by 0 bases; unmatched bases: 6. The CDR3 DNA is TGTGCCAGTAGTATAGGAGACAGGGTCTTTAGCAATCAGCCCCAGCATTTT. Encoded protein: CASSIGDRVFSNQPQHF.

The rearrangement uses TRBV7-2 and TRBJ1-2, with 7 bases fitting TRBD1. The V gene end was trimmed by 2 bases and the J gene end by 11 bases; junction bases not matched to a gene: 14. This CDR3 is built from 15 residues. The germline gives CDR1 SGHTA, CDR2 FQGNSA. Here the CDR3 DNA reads TGTGCCAGCAGCTTAATAGGGACAGCATCGGATCGTTACACCTTC. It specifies CASSLIGTASDRYTF.

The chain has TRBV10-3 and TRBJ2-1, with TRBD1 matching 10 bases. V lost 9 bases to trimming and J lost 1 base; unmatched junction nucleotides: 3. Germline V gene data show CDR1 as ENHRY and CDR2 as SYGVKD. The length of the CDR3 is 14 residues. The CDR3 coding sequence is TGTGCCATGGGGGGACAGGGGTCCTACAATGAGCAGTTCTTC. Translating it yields CAMGGQGSYNEQFF.

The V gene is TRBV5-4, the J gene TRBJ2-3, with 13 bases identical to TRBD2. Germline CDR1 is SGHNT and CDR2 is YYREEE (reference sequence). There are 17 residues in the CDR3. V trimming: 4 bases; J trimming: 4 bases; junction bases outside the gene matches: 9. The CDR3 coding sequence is TGTGCCAGCAGCCGCGGGACTAGCGGGATAACTTCAGATACGCAGTATTTT. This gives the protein CASSRGTSGITSDTQYF.

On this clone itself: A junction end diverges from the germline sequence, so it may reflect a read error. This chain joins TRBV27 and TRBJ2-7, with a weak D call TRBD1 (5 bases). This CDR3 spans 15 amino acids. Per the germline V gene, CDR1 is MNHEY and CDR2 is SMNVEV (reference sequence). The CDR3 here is CASSSLDMGAYQQYF. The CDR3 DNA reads TGTGCCAGCAGTTCCTTGGACATGGGTGCCTACCAGCAGTACTTC.

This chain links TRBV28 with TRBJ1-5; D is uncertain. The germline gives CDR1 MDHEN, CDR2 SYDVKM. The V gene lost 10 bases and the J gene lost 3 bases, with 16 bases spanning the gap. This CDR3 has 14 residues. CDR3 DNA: TGTGCCACGGGTCGGGGAGGGTTCAATCAGCCCCAGCATTTT. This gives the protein CATGRGGFNQPQHF. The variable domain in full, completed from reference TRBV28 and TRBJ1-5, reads DVKVTQSSRYLVKRTGEKVFLECVQDMDHENMFWYRQDPGLGLRLIYFSYDVKMKEKGDIPEGYSVSREKKERFSLILESASTNQTSMYLCATGRGGFNQPQHFGDGTRLSIL.

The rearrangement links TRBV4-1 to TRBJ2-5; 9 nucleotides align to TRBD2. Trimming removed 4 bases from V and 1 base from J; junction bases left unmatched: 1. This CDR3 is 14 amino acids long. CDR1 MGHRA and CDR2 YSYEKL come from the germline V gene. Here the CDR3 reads CASSRGLAQETQYF. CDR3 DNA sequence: TGCGCCAGCAGCCGGGGACTAGCCCAAGAGACCCAGTACTTC.

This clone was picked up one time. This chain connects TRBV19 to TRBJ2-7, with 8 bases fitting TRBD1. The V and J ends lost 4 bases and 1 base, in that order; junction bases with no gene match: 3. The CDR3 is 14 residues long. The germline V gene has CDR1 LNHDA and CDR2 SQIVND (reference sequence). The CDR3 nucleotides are TGTGCCAGTAGTAAACAGGGGGAATCCTACGAGCAGTACTTC. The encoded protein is CASSKQGESYEQYF.

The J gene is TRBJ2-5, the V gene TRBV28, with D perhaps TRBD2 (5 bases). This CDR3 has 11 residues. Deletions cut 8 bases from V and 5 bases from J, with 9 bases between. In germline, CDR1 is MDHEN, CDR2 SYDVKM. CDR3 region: CASGRGETQYF. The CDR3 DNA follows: TGTGCCAGCGGCCGCGGGGAGACCCAGTACTTC.

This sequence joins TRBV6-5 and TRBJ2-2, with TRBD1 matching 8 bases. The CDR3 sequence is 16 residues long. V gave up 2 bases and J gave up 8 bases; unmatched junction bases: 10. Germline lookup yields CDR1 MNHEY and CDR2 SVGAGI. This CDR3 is CASSYIGQGQAGELFF. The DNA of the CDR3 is TGTGCCAGCAGTTACATAGGCCAGGGACAGGCTGGGGAGCTGTTTTTT.

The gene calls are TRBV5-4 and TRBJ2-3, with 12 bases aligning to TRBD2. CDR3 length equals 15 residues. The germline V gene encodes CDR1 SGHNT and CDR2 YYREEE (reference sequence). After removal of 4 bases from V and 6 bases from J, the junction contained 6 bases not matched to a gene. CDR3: CASSPSGGAGDTQYF. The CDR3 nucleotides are TGTGCCAGCAGCCCTAGCGGGGGGGCCGGGGATACGCAGTATTTT.

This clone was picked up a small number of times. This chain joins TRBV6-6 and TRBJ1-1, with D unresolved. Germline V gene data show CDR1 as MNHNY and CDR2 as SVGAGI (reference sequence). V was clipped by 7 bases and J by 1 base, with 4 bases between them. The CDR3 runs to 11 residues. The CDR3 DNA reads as TGTGCCAGCAAGAGGAACACTGAAGCTTTCTTT. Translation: CASKRNTEAFF.

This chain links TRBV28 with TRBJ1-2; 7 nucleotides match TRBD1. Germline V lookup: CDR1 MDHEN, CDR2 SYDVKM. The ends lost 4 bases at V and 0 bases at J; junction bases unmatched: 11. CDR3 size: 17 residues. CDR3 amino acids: CASSSTTGTVPNYGYTF. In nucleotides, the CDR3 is TGTGCCAGCAGTTCAACGACCGGGACAGTGCCTAACTATGGCTACACCTTC.

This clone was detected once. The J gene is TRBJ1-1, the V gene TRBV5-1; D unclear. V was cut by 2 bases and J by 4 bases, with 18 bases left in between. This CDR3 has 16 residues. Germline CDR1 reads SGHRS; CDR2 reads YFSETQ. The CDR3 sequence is CASSFSRTWGATEAFF. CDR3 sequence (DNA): TGCGCCAGCAGCTTTAGTCGAACTTGGGGAGCCACTGAAGCTTTCTTT. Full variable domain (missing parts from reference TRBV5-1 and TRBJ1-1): KAGVTQTPRYLIKTRGQQVTLSCSPISGHRSVSWYQQTPGQGLQFLFEYFSETQRNKGNFPGRFSGRQFSNSRSEMNVSTLELGDSALYLCASSFSRTWGATEAFFGQGTRLTVV.

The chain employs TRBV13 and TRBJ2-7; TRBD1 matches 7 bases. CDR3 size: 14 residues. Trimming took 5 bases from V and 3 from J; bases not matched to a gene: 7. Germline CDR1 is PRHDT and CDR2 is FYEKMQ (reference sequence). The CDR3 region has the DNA TGTGCCAGCAGCCGGGGACAGAATTTCTACGAGCAGTACTTC. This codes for CASSRGQNFYEQYF.